Presented here are 18 T cell receptor beta chains from one specimen sequenced in a study of T cells in Graves' hyperthyroidism and ophthalmopathy. The CDR3 regions of TCR beta were amplified from RNA transcripts. Using the HTBI primer set, a first-round RT-PCR was run on the TCR CDR3. Using its own MiXCR run on the multiplex PCR reads, TCRdb lists one record per CDR3 protein. The sample has under 350,000 distinct CDR3 sequences; over 20% are singletons. The sequenced sample consisted of blood. Receptor source: a woman aged 45-65 years with Graves' hyperthyroidism.

The chain uses TRBV3-1 and TRBJ2-6; no clear D. The CDR3 extends over 18 amino acids. V was trimmed by 4 bases and J by 3 bases, leaving 19 bases between them. Germline CDR1 and CDR2: LGHDT and YNNKEL (reference sequence). CDR3 sequence (DNA): TGTGCCAGCAGCCCCCAGCCGGAGAATTTGTTTGGGGCCAACGTCCTGACTTTC. Translation gives CASSPQPENLFGANVLTF. The entire variable domain, with the rest obtained from reference TRBV3-1 and TRBJ2-6, is as follows: DTAVSQTPKYLVTQMGNDKSIKCEQNLGHDTMYWYKQDSKKFLKIMFSYNNKELIINETVPNRFSPKSPDKAHLNLHINSLELGDSAVYFCASSPQPENLFGANVLTFGAGSRLTVL.

This clonotype was counted at least ten times. This sequence joins TRBV6-1 and TRBJ2-2; a weak D match, TRBD1 (6 bases). Germline V gene sequence: CDR1 MNHNS, CDR2 SASEGT. The length of the CDR3 is 17 residues. V was pared by 7 bases and J by 0 bases, with 18 bases between. The CDR3 nucleotides read TGTGCCAGCACTACCCCCGGGGCAGGGGCGAACACCGGGGAGCTGTTTTTT. Amino acid sequence: CASTTPGAGANTGELFF.

This clonotype was counted only a few times. The V call is TRBV20-1, the J call TRBJ2-1, with a tentative D call TRBD2 (5 bases). CDR3 length equals 14 residues. V was trimmed by 5 bases and J by 2 bases, leaving 13 bases between them. The V gene's germline CDR1 is DFQATT and CDR2 SNEGSKA (reference sequence). In DNA form, the CDR3 reads TGCAGTGCTCACGGGGTGACTACCTACAATGAGCAGTTCTTC. This gives the protein CSAHGVTTYNEQFF.

The chain is built from TRBV25-1 and TRBJ1-1, with D possibly being TRBD1 (5 bases). Between the trimmed V and J ends, which lost 8 bases and 3 bases, there was a span of 19 bases. Germline V gives CDR1 MGHDK, CDR2 SYGVNS. The length of the CDR3 is 15 residues. The CDR3 here is CASHPHGGRDTEAFF. The CDR3 DNA reads as TGTGCCAGCCATCCCCATGGGGGGAGGGACACTGAAGCTTTCTTT.

This clonotype was recorded a few times. This rearrangement joins TRBV12-3 or TRBV12-4 to TRBJ2-5, with D maybe TRBD1 (5 bases). The CDR3 length is 16 residues. The V and J ends lost 1 base and 1 base respectively, with 13 bases between them. CDR3 coding DNA: TGTGCCAGCAGTTTAGTGTCCGCAGGGCTCCAAGAGACCCAGTACTTC. Encoded protein: CASSLVSAGLQETQYF.

The J gene is TRBJ1-3, the V gene TRBV9, with D perhaps TRBD1 (5 bases). CDR1 and CDR2 from the germline V gene are SGDLS and YYNGEE. This CDR3 spans 17 amino acids. The V end lost 0 bases, the J end lost 3 bases, and 16 bases lay between the germline ends. CDR3 region: CASSVEVRGDYGNTIYF. DNA for the CDR3: TGTGCCAGCAGCGTAGAAGTGCGCGGGGACTATGGAAACACCATATATTTT. Full variable domain (outside the CDR3, taken from reference TRBV9 and TRBJ1-3): DSGVTQTPKHLITATGQRVTLRCSPRSGDLSVYWYQQSLDQGLQFLIQYYNGEERAKGNILERFSAQQFPDLHSELNLSSLELGDSALYFCASSVEVRGDYGNTIYFGEGSWLTVV.

This clonotype was seen repeatedly, ten times or more. A read error may account for a junction end that differs from germline. The rearrangement links TRBV12-3 or TRBV12-4 to TRBJ1-2; D not certain. The CDR3 consists of 14 residues. The CDR3 loop reads CASSLAGGNYGYTF. The DNA for the CDR3 is TGTGCCAGCAGCTTAGCTGGCGGAAACTATGGCTACACCTTC.

V gene TRBV4-2 combines with J gene TRBJ2-7; 8 positions match TRBD1. J gave up 7 bases and V 3 bases, and 8 bases lay outside the gene matches. The CDR3 spans 14 residues. CDR1 and CDR2 (germline): LGHNA, YNFKEQ. CDR3 DNA: TGTGCCAGCAGCCACGGGACAGGTCCTTCAGAGCAGTACTTC. Protein sequence: CASSHGTGPSEQYF.

There are a few counts of this clonotype. The chain couples TRBV19 to TRBJ1-2; 7 bases fit TRBD1. The germline V gene encodes CDR1 LNHDA and CDR2 SQIVND (reference sequence). The CDR3 is 12 residues long. J gave up 5 bases and V 8 bases, and 5 bases lay outside the gene matches. DNA for the CDR3: TGTGCCAGTGGCCACAGGGGTTATGGCTACACCTTC. Translated, it gives CASGHRGYGYTF.

This clonotype was seen many times. The chain has TRBV4-2 and TRBJ2-5, with D perhaps matching TRBD2 (5 bases). The CDR3 loop spans 13 amino acids. Per germline, CDR1 LGHNA and CDR2 YNFKEQ. Trimming took 0 bases from V and 10 from J, leaving 12 bases between them. The CDR3 region has the DNA TGTGCCAGCAGCCAAGAGGGAGACCCCTTCCAGTACTTC. Its translation is CASSQEGDPFQYF.

This clonotype was observed at least ten times. V gene TRBV7-6 combines with J gene TRBJ2-7; 11 bases fit TRBD2. This CDR3 has 16 amino acids. The V gene's germline CDR1 is SGHVS and CDR2 FNYEAQ. J was trimmed by 2 bases and V by 6 bases; bases with no gene match: 9. DNA of the CDR3: TGTGCCAGCAGTAGACTAGCGGGGCCCGGGACCTACGAGCAGTACTTC. It specifies CASSRLAGPGTYEQYF.

This clonotype occurred many times. The chain is built from TRBV3-1 and TRBJ1-4; 8 nucleotides align to TRBD1. Germline CDR1 is LGHDT and CDR2 is YNNKEL (reference sequence). The CDR3 sequence is 15 residues long. The trim removed 0 bases at V and 4 bases at J, leaving 1 base unmatched. The CDR3 DNA reads TGTGCCAGCAGCCAAGAGACAGGGGTTAATGAAAAACTGTTTTTT. Encoded protein: CASSQETGVNEKLFF.

This clonotype was observed at least ten times. The chain combines TRBV3-1 with TRBJ1-2; 9 nucleotides agree with TRBD1. V lost 2 bases, J lost 8 bases, and 6 bases stayed unmatched. This CDR3 contains 14 residues. Germline CDR1 and CDR2: LGHDT and YNNKEL (reference sequence). The CDR3, as DNA: TGTGCCAGCAGCCAATGGACAGGGGAGAGAGGCTACACCTTC. Translating it yields CASSQWTGERGYTF.

This clonotype was seen a handful of times. V gene TRBV5-1 combines with J gene TRBJ1-4; 9 bases line up with TRBD1. The CDR3 spans 14 residues. Germline trimming cut 4 bases from V and 10 bases from J; bases unmatched to any gene: 8. CDR1 SGHRS and CDR2 YFSETQ come from the germline V gene. The CDR3 loop is CASSDGQGRVKLFF. Written as DNA, the CDR3 is TGCGCCAGCAGCGACGGACAGGGGCGTGTAAAACTGTTTTTT.

The table lists this clonotype with many counts. The rearrangement joins TRBV28 to TRBJ1-2; 7 nucleotides line up with TRBD1. Germline CDR1 and CDR2: MDHEN and SYDVKM. Trimming took 6 bases from V and 7 from J; bases not matched to a gene: 11. The CDR3 runs 14 residues. The DNA of the CDR3 is TGTGCCAGCAGGGACGTCCAGGACAGGAGTGGCTACACCTTC. Its protein is CASRDVQDRSGYTF.

There are many counts of this clonotype. The V gene is TRBV28, the J gene TRBJ2-3; TRBD2 aligns across 9 bases. Trimming took 4 bases from V and 7 from J; bases not matched to a gene: 18. The germline CDR1 and CDR2 sequences are MDHEN and SYDVKM. The CDR3 is made up of 18 amino acids. The CDR3 DNA reads as TGTGCCAGCAGTTCCAGGGGTGTCAAGCGGGAGGACCTAAATACGCAGTATTTT. Protein product: CASSSRGVKREDLNTQYF.

This chain uses TRBV20-1 with TRBJ1-3; D unclear. Germline V gene lookup returns CDR1 DFQATT and CDR2 SNEGSKA (reference sequence). The CDR3 runs to 15 residues. V shed 4 bases and J shed 0 bases, with 13 bases lying between them. Here the CDR3 DNA reads TGCAGTGCTAATTGCGTGCGACTCTCTGGAAACACCATATATTTT. Translated, it gives CSANCVRLSGNTIYF.

This clonotype showed up many times. The chain has TRBV6-1 and TRBJ2-1; 9 bases map to TRBD2. Germline V gene lookup returns CDR1 MNHNS and CDR2 SASEGT. The CDR3 covers 16 residues. The trim removed 6 bases at V and 2 bases at J, leaving 8 bases unmatched. The CDR3 coding sequence is TGTGCCAGCAGACCAACCTCTAGCGGGGCCTACAATGAGCAGTTCTTC. Translated, it gives CASRPTSSGAYNEQFF.